The present entry profiles one T cell receptor (beta chain) with its context. This sample was included in a study of T cell clones after liver transplantation. TCRdb keeps only in-frame clones here, not all; method: immunoSEQ multiplex PCR. The sample contains 20,000 or so clones, around 93% of which appear only once. Germline CDR1 SGHVS, CDR2 FNYEAQ. The ends lost 4 bases at V and 4 bases at J; junction bases unmatched: 10. The CDR3 consists of 16 residues. Sequenced here: CD8+ T cells from blood, sampled roughly 25 months after liver transplant. The receptor was derived from a human patient who received a liver transplant. The graft donor may be the source of some T cells. This rearrangement joins TRBV7-6 to TRBJ2-1; 7 nucleotides agree with TRBD1. CDR3 sequence (DNA): TGTGCCAGCAGCTCCGGATTGAGGGGGCATTACAATGAGCAGTTCTTC. Residues: CASSSGLRGHYNEQFF.